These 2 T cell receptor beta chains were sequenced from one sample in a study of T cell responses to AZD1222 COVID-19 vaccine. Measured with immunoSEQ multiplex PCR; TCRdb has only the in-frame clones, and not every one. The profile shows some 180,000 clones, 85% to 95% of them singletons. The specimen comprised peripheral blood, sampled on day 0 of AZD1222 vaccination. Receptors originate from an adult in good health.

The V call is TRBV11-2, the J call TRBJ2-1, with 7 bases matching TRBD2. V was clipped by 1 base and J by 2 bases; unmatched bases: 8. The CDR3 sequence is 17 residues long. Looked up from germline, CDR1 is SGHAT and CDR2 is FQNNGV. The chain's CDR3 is CASSLGLGEGPYNEQFF. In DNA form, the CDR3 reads TGTGCCAGCAGCTTAGGCTTGGGGGAGGGGCCCTACAATGAGCAGTTCTTC.

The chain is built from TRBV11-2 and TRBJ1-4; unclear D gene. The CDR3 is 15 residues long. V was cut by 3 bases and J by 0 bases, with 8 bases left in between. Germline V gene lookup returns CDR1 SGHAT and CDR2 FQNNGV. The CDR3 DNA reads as TGTGCCAGCAGCTTGAGACAAGCAACTAATGAAAAACTGTTTTTT. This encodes CASSLRQATNEKLFF.